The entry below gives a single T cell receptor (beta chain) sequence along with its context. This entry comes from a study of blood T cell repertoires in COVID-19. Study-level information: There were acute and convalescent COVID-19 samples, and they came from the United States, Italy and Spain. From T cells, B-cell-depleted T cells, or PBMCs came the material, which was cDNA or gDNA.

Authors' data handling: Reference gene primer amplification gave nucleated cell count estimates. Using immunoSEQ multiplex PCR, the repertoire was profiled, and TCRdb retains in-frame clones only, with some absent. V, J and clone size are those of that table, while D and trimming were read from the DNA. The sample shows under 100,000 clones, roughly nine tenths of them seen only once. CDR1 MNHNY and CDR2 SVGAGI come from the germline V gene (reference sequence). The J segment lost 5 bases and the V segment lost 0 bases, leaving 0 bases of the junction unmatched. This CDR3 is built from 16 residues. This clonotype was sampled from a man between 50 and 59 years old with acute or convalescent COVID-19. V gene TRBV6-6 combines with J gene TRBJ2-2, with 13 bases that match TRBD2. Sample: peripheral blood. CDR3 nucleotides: TGTGCCAGCAGTTACTCGACTAGCGGGAGGACCGGGGAGCTGTTTTTT. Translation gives CASSYSTSGRTGELFF.